This T cell receptor beta chain originates from a study of T cell responses to AZD1222 COVID-19 vaccine. Study-wide points: Repertoire sampling happened only post peak T cell response. Recipients of AZD1222 seropositive at baseline numbered only five or six. Donors were largely white British and mainly female; clonal diversity was possibly underestimated. Vaccination with two AZD1222 doses was followed by a rise in Spike-specific TCR breadth and depth.

This CDR3 contains 14 residues. J lost 4 bases, V lost 4 bases, and 3 bases had no gene match. CDR1 and CDR2 (germline): SGHTA, FQGNSA. TCRdb's copy holds only in-frame clones and misses some; the assay was immunoSEQ multiplex PCR. The sample records more than 30,000 clones, approximately 91% being singletons. As regards this clone: Its antigen is unknown.

The chain combines TRBV7-2 with TRBJ1-4; 7 bases map to TRBD1. This specimen consisted of peripheral blood, obtained on day 0 of AZD1222 vaccination. The clonotype comes from an adult in good health. CDR3 bases: TGTGCCAGCAGCTCGGGACAGCTTAATGAAAAACTGTTTTTT. Translated, it gives CASSSGQLNEKLFF.